These T cell receptor beta chains were read from a single sample in a study of shared clonotypes between healthy human individuals. Clones were sequenced by immunoSEQ multiplex PCR, and TCRdb holds only the in-frame ones, with some missing. The table includes around 560,000 clones, roughly 95% detected once. Specimen: naive CD8+ T cells sorted from blood. The receptors come from a woman aged 30 to 39 in good health. The CDR3 runs from the conserved cysteine through the conserved F or W. Each record gives: V gene, D gene, J gene, CDR3 length, CDR3 protein, CDR3 DNA. The D gene is left open where the match is weak.

V gene: TRBV27
D gene: -
J gene: TRBJ2-7
CDR3 length: 13
CDR3 protein: CASSPGGGYEQYF
CDR3 DNA: TGTGCCAGCAGTCCAGGGGGAGGATACGAGCAGTACTTC

V gene: TRBV5-4
D gene: -
J gene: TRBJ2-7
CDR3 length: 12
CDR3 protein: CASSADSYEQYF
CDR3 DNA: TGTGCCAGCAGCGCGGACTCCTACGAGCAGTACTTC

V gene: TRBV7-9
D gene: TRBD1
J gene: TRBJ2-1
CDR3 length: 17
CDR3 protein: CASSWGSDRVTYNEQFF
CDR3 DNA: TGTGCCAGCAGCTGGGGGTCTGACAGGGTAACCTACAATGAGCAGTTCTTC

V gene: TRBV6-5
D gene: -
J gene: TRBJ2-5
CDR3 length: 11
CDR3 protein: CASSRFETQYF
CDR3 DNA: TGTGCCAGCAGCCGATTCGAGACCCAGTACTTC

V gene: TRBV11-2
D gene: -
J gene: TRBJ1-3
CDR3 length: 15
CDR3 protein: CASSPRTNSGNTIYF
CDR3 DNA: TGTGCCAGCAGCCCCCGGACGAACTCTGGAAACACCATATATTTT

V gene: TRBV25-1
D gene: -
J gene: TRBJ1-1
CDR3 length: 16
CDR3 protein: CASSEEAGRGDTEAFF
CDR3 DNA: TGTGCCAGCAGTGAGGAGGCCGGCCGAGGGGACACTGAAGCTTTCTTT

V gene: TRBV27
D gene: -
J gene: TRBJ2-7
CDR3 length: 15
CDR3 protein: CASSLLPPEMREQYF
CDR3 DNA: TGTGCCAGCAGTTTATTGCCGCCGGAAATGCGCGAGCAGTACTTC

V gene: TRBV7-9
D gene: -
J gene: TRBJ2-1
CDR3 length: 13
CDR3 protein: CASSHPTAGEQFF
CDR3 DNA: TGTGCCAGCAGCCACCCGACGGCGGGAGAGCAGTTCTTC

V gene: TRBV28
D gene: -
J gene: TRBJ1-4
CDR3 length: 14
CDR3 protein: CASRGFATNEKLFF
CDR3 DNA: TGTGCCAGCAGAGGATTTGCAACTAATGAAAAACTGTTTTTT

V gene: TRBV27
D gene: TRBD2
J gene: TRBJ2-7
CDR3 length: 14
CDR3 protein: CASSFLAGGNEQYF
CDR3 DNA: TGTGCCAGCAGTTTCCTAGCGGGAGGAAACGAGCAGTACTTC

V gene: TRBV7-3
D gene: -
J gene: TRBJ2-3
CDR3 length: 13
CDR3 protein: CASSIDSTDTQYF
CDR3 DNA: TGTGCCAGCAGCATAGACAGCACAGATACGCAGTATTTT

V gene: TRBV30
D gene: TRBD2
J gene: TRBJ2-2
CDR3 length: 14
CDR3 protein: CAWSAGEGTGELFF
CDR3 DNA: TGTGCCTGGAGTGCCGGGGAGGGGACCGGGGAGCTGTTTTTT

V gene: TRBV19
D gene: TRBD1
J gene: TRBJ2-7
CDR3 length: 11
CDR3 protein: CATGDSYEQYF
CDR3 DNA: TGTGCCACCGGGGACAGTTACGAGCAGTACTTC

V gene: TRBV4-1
D gene: TRBD2
J gene: TRBJ2-1
CDR3 length: 15
CDR3 protein: CASSQTSGLDNEQFF
CDR3 DNA: TGCGCCAGCAGCCAGACTAGCGGCTTGGACAATGAGCAGTTCTTC